These 17 T cell receptor beta chains originate from one sample sequenced in a study of T cell responses to AZD1222 COVID-19 vaccine. Sequenced by immunoSEQ multiplex PCR; TCRdb stores in-frame clones only, minus some. The data contain tens of thousands of clones, 70% to 90% of them seen just once; the ten biggest clones take up 5% to 6%. Sequences were derived from peripheral blood, sampled on day 0 of AZD1222 vaccination. Receptor source: an adult in good health.

This chain links TRBV27 with TRBJ2-1; 10 nucleotides align to TRBD1. V trimming: 4 bases; J trimming: 3 bases; junction bases outside the gene matches: 3. The CDR3 is 15 amino acids. Looked up from germline, CDR1 is MNHEY and CDR2 is SMNVEV (reference sequence). The CDR3 loop reads CASSWGDRGYNEQFF. In DNA form, the CDR3 reads TGTGCCAGCAGTTGGGGGGACAGGGGCTACAATGAGCAGTTCTTC.

The V gene is TRBV5-1, the J gene TRBJ1-3; the D gene is possibly TRBD1 (5 bases). Germline CDR1 is SGHRS and CDR2 is YFSETQ. This CDR3 region has 21 residues. Trimming removed 1 base from V and 1 base from J, with 27 bases in between. The CDR3: CASSLYPTGLIDSNSGNTIYF. DNA for the CDR3: TGCGCCAGCAGCTTGTATCCCACAGGACTTATTGACAGTAATTCTGGAAACACCATATATTTT. Drawing the rest from reference TRBV5-1 and TRBJ1-3, the complete variable domain is KAGVTQTPRYLIKTRGQQVTLSCSPISGHRSVSWYQQTPGQGLQFLFEYFSETQRNKGNFPGRFSGRQFSNSRSEMNVSTLELGDSALYLCASSLYPTGLIDSNSGNTIYFGEGSWLTVV.

The rearrangement joins TRBV5-1 to TRBJ2-1, with 16 bases lining up with TRBD2. There are 18 residues in the CDR3. Germline CDR1 reads SGHRS; CDR2 reads YFSETQ. The V gene end was trimmed by 4 bases and the J gene end by 4 bases; junction bases not matched to a gene: 8. The CDR3: CASSPGLAGGPGYNEQFF. In DNA, the CDR3 is TGCGCCAGCAGCCCGGGACTAGCGGGGGGGCCAGGGTACAATGAGCAGTTCTTC.

This clone was recorded a few times. V is TRBV28 and J is TRBJ2-7; D gene ambiguous. Germline CDR1 is MDHEN and CDR2 is SYDVKM. Between the trimmed V and J ends, which lost 3 bases and 4 bases, there was a span of 7 bases. This CDR3 region has 12 residues. CDR3 region: CASSFQQYEQYF. The CDR3, as DNA: TGTGCCAGCAGTTTTCAACAGTACGAGCAGTACTTC.

The V and J genes are TRBV10-3 and TRBJ1-2; 9 nucleotides match TRBD1. Unmatched junction bases numbered 3, after V lost 2 bases and J lost 2 bases. Germline lookup yields CDR1 ENHRY and CDR2 SYGVKD. The CDR3 has 15 amino acids. CDR3 in DNA: TGTGCCATCAGTGAGCCGGGACAGGGCAACTATGGCTACACCTTC. Protein: CAISEPGQGNYGYTF.

This chain links TRBV7-2 with TRBJ2-4; TRBD1 matches at 7 bases. With V trimmed by 3 bases and J by 5 bases, 10 bases remained unmatched. Germline CDR1 is SGHTA and CDR2 is FQGNSA. The CDR3 is 16 amino acids. The CDR3 is CASSFQGGLQENIQYF. CDR3 DNA: TGTGCCAGCAGCTTCCAAGGGGGCCTACAAGAAAACATTCAGTACTTC.

CDR3 region: CASSINRDNEQFF. The CDR3 DNA is TGTGCCAGTAGTATAAACAGGGACAATGAGCAGTTCTTC. J is TRBJ2-1 and V is TRBV19, with D tentatively TRBD1 (6 bases). The germline V and J ends were trimmed by 2 bases and 5 bases, with 7 bases remaining between them. The CDR3 is 13 residues long. CDR1 is LNHDA and CDR2 is SQIVND in the germline V gene (reference sequence).

The chain recombines TRBV12-2 with TRBJ2-3. TRBV12-2 is termed a pseudogene. The CDR3 contains 8 residues. The CDR3 region is CASRLRYF. CDR3 DNA: TGTGCAAGTCGCTTAAGGTATTTT.

The rearrangement links TRBV7-2 to TRBJ2-5; 8 nucleotides match TRBD2. This CDR3 contains 15 residues. The germline gives CDR1 SGHTA, CDR2 FQGNSA. V shed 5 bases and J 2 bases; nucleotides not matched to a gene: 7. CDR3 amino acids: CASSKAGGGQETQYF. DNA of the CDR3: TGTGCCAGCAGCAAGGCGGGGGGCGGACAAGAGACCCAGTACTTC.

The genes are TRBV3-1 (or the pseudogene TRBV3-2) and TRBJ2-3, with 10 bases identical to TRBD2. The V segment lost 8 bases and the J segment 5 bases; nucleotides outside the gene matches: 10. From germline, CDR1 is LGHDT and CDR2 YNNKEL (reference sequence). CDR3 size: 15 residues. CDR3 sequence: CASGERGGAGDTQYF. CDR3 sequence (DNA): TGTGCCAGCGGGGAGCGGGGGGGCGCGGGAGATACGCAGTATTTT.

V and J are TRBV5-6 and TRBJ2-1; weak D call: TRBD1 (6 bases). This CDR3 has 17 amino acids. Germline V gives CDR1 SGHDT, CDR2 YYEEEE. Trimming cost V 4 bases and J 7 bases, with 24 bases left between them. CDR3 nucleotides: TGTGCCAGCAGCGTACCCTCAAACAGGGTCCGTGAGAATGAGCAGTTCTTC. Translated, it gives CASSVPSNRVRENEQFF.

This rearrangement joins TRBV20-1 to TRBJ1-2, with D unclear. Germline V CDR1 and CDR2: DFQATT, SNEGSKA (reference sequence). This CDR3 is built from 11 residues. V was cut by 3 bases and J by 8 bases, with 10 bases left in between. CDR3 residues: CSASEGLGYTF. The DNA of the CDR3 is TGCAGTGCTAGTGAGGGTTTGGGCTACACCTTC.

The chain is built from TRBV4-3 and TRBJ2-7; D gene ambiguous. The CDR3 runs 15 residues. The germline gives CDR1 LGHNA, CDR2 YSLEER. V lost 0 bases, J lost 2 bases, and 11 bases lay in between. The CDR3 sequence is CASSQEPNPTYEQYF. The CDR3 nucleotides read TGCGCCAGCAGCCAAGAGCCCAACCCAACCTACGAGCAGTACTTC.

Turning to this clone: The same CDR3 also results from other DNA sequences found in this sample. V and J are TRBV7-9 and TRBJ1-1; D remains unclear. The CDR3 length is 11 residues. V lost 7 bases to trimming and J lost 0 bases, with 3 bases between them. The germline gives CDR1 SEHNR, CDR2 FQNEAQ (reference sequence). The CDR3 DNA reads as TGTGCCAGCACTGTGAACACTGAAGCTTTCTTT. As protein: CASTVNTEAFF.

J is TRBJ2-2 and V is TRBV11-2, with D hard to call. The V gene lost 5 bases and the J gene lost 4 bases, with 17 bases spanning the gap. CDR3 length equals 16 residues. Germline CDR1 is SGHAT and CDR2 is FQNNGV. DNA of the CDR3: TGTGCCAGCAGCCGCCCCCTAGGTATTCGCACCGGGGAGCTGTTTTTT. As protein: CASSRPLGIRTGELFF.

The gene calls are TRBV5-1 and TRBJ2-3; 10 nucleotides align to TRBD2. The CDR3 loop spans 15 amino acids. The trim removed 5 bases at V and 2 bases at J, leaving 5 bases unmatched. Germline loops: CDR1 SGHRS, CDR2 YFSETQ. The CDR3, as DNA: TGCGCCAGCAGGTCTAGCGGGGGCTCCACAGATACGCAGTATTTT. Translation gives CASRSSGGSTDTQYF. Variable domain in full (rest from reference TRBV5-1 and TRBJ2-3): KAGVTQTPRYLIKTRGQQVTLSCSPISGHRSVSWYQQTPGQGLQFLFEYFSETQRNKGNFPGRFSGRQFSNSRSEMNVSTLELGDSALYLCASRSSGGSTDTQYFGPGTRLTVL.

The CDR3 spells CASSLGSSSNSPLHF. The CDR3 nucleotides read TGTGCCAGCAGCTTAGGGAGCTCGTCTAATTCACCCCTCCACTTT. The V call is TRBV5-4, the J call TRBJ1-6; D gene unclear. Germline V gene sequence: CDR1 SGHNT, CDR2 YYREEE (reference sequence). There are 15 residues in the CDR3. Trimming removed 2 bases at V and 6 bases at J, with 12 bases between.